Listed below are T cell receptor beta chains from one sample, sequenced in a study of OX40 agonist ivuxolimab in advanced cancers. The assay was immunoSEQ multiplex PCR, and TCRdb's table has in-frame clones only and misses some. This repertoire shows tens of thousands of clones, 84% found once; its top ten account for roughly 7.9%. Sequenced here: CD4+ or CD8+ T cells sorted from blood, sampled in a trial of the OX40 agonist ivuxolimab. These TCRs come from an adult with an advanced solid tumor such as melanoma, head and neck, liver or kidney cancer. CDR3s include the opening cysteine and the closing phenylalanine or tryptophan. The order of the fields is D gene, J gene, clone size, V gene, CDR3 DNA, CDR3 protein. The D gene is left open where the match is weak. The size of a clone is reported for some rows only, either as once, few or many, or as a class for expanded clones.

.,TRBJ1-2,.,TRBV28,TGTGCCAGCAGTTTACTTAACGGGGAGGGAATCTATGGCTACACCTTC,CASSLLNGEGIYGYTF
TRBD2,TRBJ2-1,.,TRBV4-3,TGCGCCAGCAGCCACCTAATAGGGACTAGCGGGAATGAGCAGTTCTTC,CASSHLIGTSGNEQFF
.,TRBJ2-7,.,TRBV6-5,TGTGCCACCGTTCGACTACCCTACGAGCAGTACTTC,CATVRLPYEQYF
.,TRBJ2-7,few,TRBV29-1,TGCAGCGTTGTGAGGGGCGGCGAGCAGTACTTC,CSVVRGGEQYF
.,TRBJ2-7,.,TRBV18,TGTGCCAGCTCACCCAGCTCCTACGAGCAGTACTTC,CASSPSSYEQYF
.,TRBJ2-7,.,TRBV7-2,TGTGCCAGCAGCTTGGGCTATTCCTACGATCAGTACTTC,CASSLGYSYDQYF
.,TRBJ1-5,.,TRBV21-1,TGTGCCAGCAGCAAAGGTACCAACGTTGACAGGGCCTATAGCAATCAGCCCCAGCATTTT,CASSKGTNVDRAYSNQPQHF
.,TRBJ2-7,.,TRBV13,TGTGCCAGCAGCGGAGGGCGGTTGACGCAATACGAGCAGTACTTC,CASSGGRLTQYEQYF
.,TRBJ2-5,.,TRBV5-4,TGTGCCAGCAGCTTGGGCGGGGTCGGAGTGGAGACCCAGTACTTC,CASSLGGVGVETQYF
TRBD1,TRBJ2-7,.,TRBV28,TGTGCCAGCAGTCCACAGGGGCGCGAGCAGTACTTC,CASSPQGREQYF
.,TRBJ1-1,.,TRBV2,TGTGCCACCCAGACGGGTGGAACTGAAGCTTTCTTT,CATQTGGTEAFF
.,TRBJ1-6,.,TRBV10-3,TGTGCCATCAGTGAAATGGGGGGGGTTAATTCACCCCTCCACTTT,CAISEMGGVNSPLHF
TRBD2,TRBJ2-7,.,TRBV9,TGTGCCCGCAGCGCGGGACGGGGGGGACTAGCGGGGCCCTACGAGCAGTACTTC,CARSAGRGGLAGPYEQYF
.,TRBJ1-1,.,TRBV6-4,TGTGCCAGCAGTTCTGGATGGGAAACTGAAGCTTTCTTT,CASSSGWETEAFF
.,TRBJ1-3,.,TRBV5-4,TGTGCCAGCAGCTTTGGGGGGCTCGCCGGAAACACCATATATTTT,CASSFGGLAGNTIYF
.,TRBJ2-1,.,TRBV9,TGTGCCAGCAGCGTAGACCCCAATGCCAATGAGCAGTTCTTC,CASSVDPNANEQFF
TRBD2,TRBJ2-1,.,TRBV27,TGTGCCAGCAGTTTGGGGACTAAGGTAAATGAGCAGTTCTTC,CASSLGTKVNEQFF
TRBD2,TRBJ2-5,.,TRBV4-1,TGCGCCAGCAGCCACGGGACTAGCGGGTTTATTTTGGAGACCCAGTACTTC,CASSHGTSGFILETQYF
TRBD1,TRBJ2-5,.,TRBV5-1,TGCGCCAGCAGCCTCGGGACAGGGGGTGCGGCCCAGTACTTC,CASSLGTGGAAQYF
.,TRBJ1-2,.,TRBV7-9,TGTGCCAGCAGCTTAGATGGCATCCACTATGGCTACACCTTC,CASSLDGIHYGYTF
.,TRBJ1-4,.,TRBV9,TGTGCCAGCAGCGTAGAAGGAGGGCCCGGTGAAAAACTGTTTTTT,CASSVEGGPGEKLFF
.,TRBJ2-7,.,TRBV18,TGTGCCAGCTCACCCGGGAATCAATACGAGCAGTACTTC,CASSPGNQYEQYF
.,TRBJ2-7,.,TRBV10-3,TGTGCCATCAGTGAGTGGCAGGGTACGAACGAGCAGTACTTC,CAISEWQGTNEQYF
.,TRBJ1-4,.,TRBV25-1,TGTGCCAGCAGTGACCCCTCCCAGGTAGCAACTAATGAAAAACTGTTTTTT,CASSDPSQVATNEKLFF
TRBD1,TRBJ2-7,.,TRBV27,TGTGCCAGCAGTTTTGTGGGACAGGGGGGCGAGCAGTACTTC,CASSFVGQGGEQYF
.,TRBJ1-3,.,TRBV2,TGTGCCAGCAGTGAAGAGATCGCGAGCTCTGGAAACACCATATATTTT,CASSEEIASSGNTIYF
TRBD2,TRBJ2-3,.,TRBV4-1,TGCGCCAGCAGCCACCGACTAGCGGGGGACACAGATACGCAGTATTTT,CASSHRLAGDTDTQYF
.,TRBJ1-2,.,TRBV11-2,TGTGCCAGCAGCTTGGGGGGCCCTGGGGGCTACACCTTC,CASSLGGPGGYTF
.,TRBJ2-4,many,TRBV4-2,TGTGCCAGCAGCCTAGCCAAAAACATTCAGTACTTC,CASSLAKNIQYF
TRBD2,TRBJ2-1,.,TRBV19,TGTGCCAGTAGAAGCGGGGAAAGCTCCTACAATGAGCAGTTCTTC,CASRSGESSYNEQFF
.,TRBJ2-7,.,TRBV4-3,TGCGCCAGCAGCCAAGGATCCGGACAGCCTCCCTCCTACGAGCAGTACTTC,CASSQGSGQPPSYEQYF
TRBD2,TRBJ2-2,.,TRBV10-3,TGTGCCATCAGTGAGGGAGGACTAGCAGTGTCCGGGGAGCTGTTTTTT,CAISEGGLAVSGELFF